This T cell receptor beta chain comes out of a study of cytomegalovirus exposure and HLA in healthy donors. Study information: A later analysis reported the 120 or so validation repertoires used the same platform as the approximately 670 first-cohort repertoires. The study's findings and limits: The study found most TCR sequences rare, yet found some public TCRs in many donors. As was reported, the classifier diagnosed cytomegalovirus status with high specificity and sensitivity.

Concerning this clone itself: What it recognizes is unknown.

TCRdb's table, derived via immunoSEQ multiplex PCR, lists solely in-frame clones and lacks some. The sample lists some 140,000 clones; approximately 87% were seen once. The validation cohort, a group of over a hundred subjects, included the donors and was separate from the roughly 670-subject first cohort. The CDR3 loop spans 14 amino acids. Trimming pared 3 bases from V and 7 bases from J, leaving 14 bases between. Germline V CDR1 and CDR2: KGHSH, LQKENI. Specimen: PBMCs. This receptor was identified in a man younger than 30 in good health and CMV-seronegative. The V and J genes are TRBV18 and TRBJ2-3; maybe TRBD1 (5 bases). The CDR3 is CASSPIFRANTQYF. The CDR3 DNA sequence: TGTGCCAGCTCACCGATATTCAGGGCCAATACGCAGTATTTT. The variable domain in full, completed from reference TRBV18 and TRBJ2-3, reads NAGVMQNPRHLVRRRGQEARLRCSPMKGHSHVYWYRQLPEEGLKFMVYLQKENIIDESGMPKERFSAEFPKEGPSILRIQQVVRGDSAAYFCASSPIFRANTQYFGPGTRLTVL.